Each of the 29 T cell receptor beta chains below was sequenced from the same sample in a study of breast tumors, draining lymph nodes, adjacent tissues. The lymph nodes were axillary draining lymph nodes from breast cancer patients. MiXCR was run by TCRdb on the multiplex PCR reads, yielding one entry per CDR3 protein. This repertoire shows tens of thousands of distinct CDR3 sequences, approximately 30% found once; its top ten account for roughly 7.3%. Source material: axillary lymph node tissue. The receptors were gathered from a female donor with breast cancer. Some clones in this sample may be carry-over from other donors' samples.

Turning to this clonotype: A read error is possible here, since a much larger clone lies one base away. The chain carries TRBV3-1 and TRBJ2-3, with 13 bases matching TRBD2. V dropped 7 bases and J dropped 1; count of bases not matched to a gene: 5. The germline V gene has CDR1 LGHDT and CDR2 YNNKEL (reference sequence). The CDR3 is 16 amino acids. This CDR3 reads CASNHGTSGGTDTQYF. The CDR3 DNA reads as TGTGCCAGCAACCATGGGACTAGCGGGGGCACAGATACGCAGTATTTT.

This clonotype appeared many times. V gene TRBV7-2 combines with J gene TRBJ2-2, with D maybe TRBD1 (5 bases). CDR3 length: 14 residues. Per the germline V gene, CDR1 is SGHTA and CDR2 is FQGNSA. With 5 bases removed from V and 2 bases from J, the gap between germline ends came to 9 bases. This CDR3 is CASSTGTNTGELFF. CDR3 in DNA: TGTGCCAGCAGCACAGGAACCAACACCGGGGAGCTGTTTTTT.

In this sample, this clonotype turned up many times. The chain carries TRBV20-1 and TRBJ2-1; the D gene could be TRBD1 or TRBD2 (5 bases each). Germline V gene lookup returns CDR1 DFQATT and CDR2 SNEGSKA (reference sequence). This CDR3 has 12 residues. V gave up 7 bases and J gave up 6 bases, with 13 bases separating them. CDR3 sequence: CSVNPGPNEQFF. The CDR3 region has the DNA TGCAGTGTCAATCCGGGACCCAATGAGCAGTTCTTC.

The V and J genes are TRBV29-1 and TRBJ1-5, with D possibly being TRBD1 (6 bases). V gave up 6 bases and J gave up 11 bases, with 14 bases separating them. CDR3 length equals 11 residues. Per the germline V gene, CDR1 is SQVTM and CDR2 is ANQGSEA. DNA for the CDR3: TGCAGCGTAGGACAGCAAGAGACCCAGCATTTT. Amino acid sequence: CSVGQQETQHF. The complete variable domain, with remaining parts taken from reference TRBV29-1 and TRBJ1-5, reads SAVISQKPSRDICQRGTSLTIQCQVDSQVTMMFWYRQQPGQSLTLIATANQGSEATYESGFVIDKFPISRPNLTFSTLTVSNMSPEDSSIYLCSVGQQETQHFGDGTRLSIL.

The chain has TRBV19 and TRBJ2-1; 10 bases fit TRBD2. The CDR3 sequence is 15 residues long. CDR1 is LNHDA, CDR2 SQIVND, per germline (reference sequence). V shed 1 base and J 8 bases; nucleotides not matched to a gene: 5. The CDR3 spells CASSIASGRYDEQFF. CDR3 DNA sequence: TGTGCCAGTAGTATAGCTAGCGGGAGATACGATGAGCAGTTCTTC.

This clonotype was observed at least ten times. The chain has TRBV27 and TRBJ2-1, with D unresolved. CDR3 length: 16 residues. Trimming removed 3 bases at V and 7 bases at J, with 19 bases between. Germline V gene sequence: CDR1 MNHEY, CDR2 SMNVEV (reference sequence). The CDR3 here is CASSFSPPISENEQFF. The CDR3 nucleotides read TGTGCCAGCAGTTTTTCCCCTCCCATCTCTGAGAATGAGCAGTTCTTC.

The chain is built from TRBV20-1 and TRBJ2-7; D unresolved. This CDR3 spans 11 amino acids. V dropped 1 base and J dropped 6 bases, with 7 bases sitting between them. Germline V gene data show CDR1 as DFQATT and CDR2 as SNEGSKA (reference sequence). CDR3 amino acids: CSARGGVEQYF. Written as DNA, the CDR3 is TGCAGTGCTAGAGGGGGTGTCGAGCAGTACTTC.

This clonotype appeared many times. This chain links TRBV7-6 with TRBJ2-1, with 14 bases matching TRBD2. V shed 5 bases and J 4 bases; nucleotides not matched to a gene: 7. CDR1 is SGHVS and CDR2 is FNYEAQ in the germline V gene. There are 17 residues in the CDR3. Here the CDR3 reads CASSVGTSGRRYNEQFF. Written as DNA, the CDR3 is TGTGCCAGCAGCGTGGGGACTAGCGGGAGAAGGTACAATGAGCAGTTCTTC.

Notes on this clonotype: This may be a read error, as it is one base from a much larger clone. The chain links TRBV12-3 or TRBV12-4 to TRBJ2-5; tentative D call: TRBD2 (6 bases). Trimming took off 5 bases at V and 4 bases at J, with 29 bases between the two ends. The CDR3 contains 19 residues. The CDR3 reads CASSQDPTHLLAPRETQYF. In DNA form, the CDR3 reads TGTGCCAGCAGTCAGGATCCGACTCACCTACTAGCCCCACGAGAGACCCAGTACTTC.

About this clonotype: A single base separates this from a much larger clone, so it may be a read error. This chain connects TRBV12-3 or TRBV12-4 to TRBJ2-1; D is possibly TRBD2 (6 bases). This CDR3 spans 11 amino acids. Trimming took off 6 bases at V and 9 bases at J, with 9 bases between the two ends. CDR3 bases: TGTGCCAGCAGATTCGGGAGTGAGCAGTTCTTC. Translated: CASRFGSEQFF.

There are many counts of this clonotype. The chain links TRBV2 to TRBJ1-4; D remains ambiguous. Trimming stripped 4 bases from V and 0 bases from J, with 6 bases between. This CDR3 spans 14 amino acids. In germline, CDR1 is SNHLY, CDR2 FYNNEI. As DNA, the CDR3 is TGTGCCAGCAGTGTCCAGACAACTAATGAAAAACTGTTTTTT. Amino acids: CASSVQTTNEKLFF.

This clonotype was counted only a few times. One base away lies a much larger clone, so this may be a sequencing read error. Here the CDR3 omits its conserved ending phenylalanine or tryptophan, so a read error is the likely source. The chain recombines TRBV19 with TRBJ2-1; 8 bases align to TRBD2. Germline V CDR1 and CDR2: LNHDA, SQIVND (reference sequence). The CDR3 has 16 amino acids. The V and J ends lost 0 bases and 6 bases, in that order; junction bases with no gene match: 7. The CDR3 reads CASSIEDAGGGNEQFS. The CDR3 DNA sequence: TGTGCCAGTAGTATAGAGGATGCCGGGGGGGGCAATGAGCAGTTCTCC.

The chain combines TRBV28 with TRBJ1-1; maybe TRBD1 (6 bases). Germline values: CDR1 MDHEN, CDR2 SYDVKM. V lost 3 bases to trimming and J lost 5 bases, with 10 bases between them. There are 13 residues in the CDR3. CDR3 in amino acids: CASSFAGETEAFF. Written as DNA, the CDR3 is TGTGCCAGCAGTTTTGCAGGGGAGACTGAAGCTTTCTTT.

Concerning this clonotype: A much more abundant neighbour one base away suggests this may be a read error. The chain combines TRBV18 with TRBJ1-5; D is perhaps TRBD1 (5 bases). The CDR3 runs 17 residues. Germline assignment: CDR1 KGHSH and CDR2 LQKENI. The CDR3 region is CACSPDSGGYSNQPQHF. The CDR3 region has the DNA TGTGCCTGCTCACCAGACAGTGGGGGGTATAGCAATCAGCCCCAGCATTTT.

Of note for this clonotype: An end of the junction does not agree with germline; a read error may underlie this. This chain uses TRBV6-2 or TRBV6-3 with TRBJ1-5; no firm D call. From germline, CDR1 is MNHEY and CDR2 SVGEGT. CDR3 length: 16 residues. The CDR3 spells CASSHSSRLGNQPQHF. The DNA of the CDR3 is TGTGCCAGCAGTCACTCGAGTAGGCTGGGCAATCAGCCCCAGCATTTC.

This clonotype was detected many times. The genes are TRBV30 and TRBJ2-2, with 10 bases matching TRBD1. CDR3 length: 13 residues. The junction had 4 bases not matched to a gene; V was cut back by 5 bases and J by 7 bases. The V gene's germline CDR1 is GTSNPN and CDR2 SVGIG (reference sequence). The CDR3 DNA reads as TGTGCCTGGGCGACAGGGGGCAACGGGGAGCTGTTTTTT. This sequence encodes CAWATGGNGELFF.

The chain has TRBV9 and TRBJ1-2; 9 bases are a match to TRBD1. The CDR3 has 14 amino acids. Germline loops: CDR1 SGDLS, CDR2 YYNGEE. The V gene end was trimmed by 0 bases and the J gene end by 6 bases; junction bases not matched to a gene: 3. The CDR3 here is CASSVGTGEHGYTF. The CDR3 DNA follows: TGTGCCAGCAGCGTAGGGACAGGGGAGCATGGCTACACCTTC.

The sample holds many counts of this clonotype. This rearrangement joins TRBV4-1 to TRBJ1-6; the D is unclear. V was clipped by 0 bases and J by 10 bases, with 10 bases between them. This CDR3 spans 14 amino acids. Germline V gene sequence: CDR1 MGHRA, CDR2 YSYEKL. CDR3 in amino acids: CASSQDFGKSPLHF. CDR3 nucleotides: TGCGCCAGCAGCCAAGATTTTGGGAAATCACCCCTCCACTTT.

This clonotype was recorded at least ten times. The chain recombines TRBV5-1 with TRBJ2-3; tentatively, D is TRBD2 (5 bases). This CDR3 is built from 14 residues. Trimming shortened V by 4 bases and J by 4 bases, and 13 bases separated the two germline ends. CDR1 is SGHRS and CDR2 is YFSETQ in the germline V gene. The CDR3 nucleotides are TGCGCCAGCAGCGAAAGACGGGGATCAGATACGCAGTATTTT. As protein: CASSERRGSDTQYF.

This clonotype was detected ten times or more. This sequence joins TRBV9 and TRBJ2-7; TRBD1 aligns across 7 bases. The CDR3 runs 15 residues. The junction had 6 bases not matched to a gene; V was cut back by 3 bases and J by 0 bases. Looked up from germline, CDR1 is SGDLS and CDR2 is YYNGEE. Here the CDR3 reads CASSATSGGSYEQYF. The CDR3, as DNA: TGTGCCAGCAGCGCGACATCAGGGGGCTCCTACGAGCAGTACTTC.

The table lists this clonotype with many counts. V is TRBV7-6 and J is TRBJ1-6, with a tentative D call TRBD1 (5 bases). This CDR3 has 15 amino acids. The germline V gene has CDR1 SGHVS and CDR2 FNYEAQ. V was cut by 5 bases and J by 5 bases, with 13 bases left in between. CDR3 amino acids: CASSPGWGNNSPLHF. The CDR3 DNA follows: TGTGCCAGCAGCCCTGGATGGGGGAATAATTCACCCCTCCACTTT.

A note on this clonotype: A read error may be the cause here, since a much bigger clone is one base away. The chain couples TRBV6-1 to TRBJ2-1; 9 bases fit TRBD2. Germline assignment: CDR1 MNHNS and CDR2 SASEGT. CDR3 length: 15 residues. Here the CDR3 reads CASSQAGGSYYEQFF. The DNA of the CDR3 is TGTGCCAGCAGTCAGGCGGGAGGGTCCTACTATGAGCAGTTCTTC.

This clonotype was seen at least ten times. The chain is built from TRBV10-1 and TRBJ2-2; D gene unclear. The CDR3 sequence is 13 residues long. Germline assignment: CDR1 WNHNN and CDR2 SYGVQD (reference sequence). V gave up 3 bases and J gave up 3 bases, with 5 bases separating them. The CDR3 bases are TGCGCCAGCAGTGAAGGGTACACCGGGGAGCTGTTTTTT. This encodes CASSEGYTGELFF.

This clonotype was detected many times. This sequence joins TRBV5-1 and TRBJ2-2; 8 positions agree with TRBD1. The CDR3 contains 17 residues. The germline gives CDR1 SGHRS, CDR2 YFSETQ. V gave up 0 bases and J gave up 3 bases; unmatched junction bases: 7. The CDR3 bases are TGCGCCAGCAGCTTGGCCGCAGGGGGCGCGGACACCGGGGAGCTGTTTTTT. It specifies CASSLAAGGADTGELFF.

About this clonotype: A much more abundant neighbour one base away suggests this may be a read error. This rearrangement joins TRBV6-2 or TRBV6-3 to TRBJ1-6; D gene uncertain. Germline CDR1 is MNHEY and CDR2 is SVGEGT. This CDR3 region has 15 residues. The CDR3 loop reads CASSHRAVEESPLRF. CDR3 DNA sequence: TGTGCCAGCAGTCACCGTGCGGTCGAGGAATCACCCCTCCGCTTT.

This clonotype was detected ten times or more. The V call is TRBV11-3, the J call TRBJ2-7; 7 nucleotides line up with TRBD2. Unmatched junction bases numbered 0, after V lost 1 base and J lost 0 bases. CDR3 size: 14 residues. Germline assignment: CDR1 SGHNT and CDR2 YENEEA. CDR3 region: CASSLAGGSYEQYF. The DNA for the CDR3 is TGTGCCAGCAGCTTAGCGGGAGGCTCCTACGAGCAGTACTTC.

Concerning this clonotype itself: A much bigger clone sits one base away, suggesting this may be a read error. V and J are TRBV20-1 and TRBJ1-2; D is unclear. This CDR3 is built from 12 residues. The germline gives CDR1 DFQATT, CDR2 SNEGSKA (reference sequence). CDR3 in DNA: TGCAGTGCTGGAGATGGAGGCTATGGCTCCACCTTC. Residues: CSAGDGGYGSTF.

This clonotype was seen many times. J is TRBJ2-6 and V is TRBV7-2; D is unresolved. This CDR3 contains 15 residues. The germline V gene has CDR1 SGHTA and CDR2 FQGNSA. Trimming cost V 5 bases and J 0 bases, with 8 bases left between them. The CDR3 DNA reads as TGTGCCAGCAGCCACCGGAGCTCTGGGGCCAACGTCCTGACTTTC. Translating it yields CASSHRSSGANVLTF.

This clonotype was detected ten times or more. The chain carries TRBV19 and TRBJ1-2, with 8 bases lining up with TRBD1. The V and J ends lost 5 bases and 7 bases, in that order; junction bases with no gene match: 3. This CDR3 is 12 amino acids long. Germline CDR1 is LNHDA and CDR2 is SQIVND (reference sequence). The CDR3 loop reads CASSQGAIGYTF. CDR3 DNA sequence: TGTGCCAGTAGTCAGGGGGCGATTGGCTACACCTTC.